This TCR beta chain was identified in a study of T cells after yellow fever vaccination. Comment on this clonotype: Its antigen is as yet unknown.

Study-level results: Contaminants from the bulk population, in the form of abundant clonotypes, could be found in FACS-sorted repertoires. Reappearance after the booster was seen for most primary-vaccination clones, at around 95% CD4 and 70% to 90% CD8. Peaking faster, on day 5 versus 15, the secondary response was nonetheless weaker.

V was shortened by 3 bases and J by 6 bases, with 9 bases between the two germline ends. This CDR3 has 13 residues. Germline V gives CDR1 SGHTA, CDR2 FQGNSA. As TCR cDNA was made by 5'RACE template switching, a universal primer site and UMIs were added. MiXCR, run by TCRdb on the 5' RACE reads, gives a single entry per CDR3 protein. The sample has some 420,000 distinct CDR3 sequences; about 19% are singletons. This sequence joins TRBV7-2 and TRBJ1-5; D remains unclear. Sequencing was performed on PBMCs, taken before the yellow fever booster vaccination. The receptor comes from a man aged 18 to 30 who received the YFV17D yellow fever vaccine. CDR3 nucleotides: TGTGCCAGCAGCTTTTCTCTGCGTCAGCCCCAGCATTTT. Amino acid sequence: CASSFSLRQPQHF.